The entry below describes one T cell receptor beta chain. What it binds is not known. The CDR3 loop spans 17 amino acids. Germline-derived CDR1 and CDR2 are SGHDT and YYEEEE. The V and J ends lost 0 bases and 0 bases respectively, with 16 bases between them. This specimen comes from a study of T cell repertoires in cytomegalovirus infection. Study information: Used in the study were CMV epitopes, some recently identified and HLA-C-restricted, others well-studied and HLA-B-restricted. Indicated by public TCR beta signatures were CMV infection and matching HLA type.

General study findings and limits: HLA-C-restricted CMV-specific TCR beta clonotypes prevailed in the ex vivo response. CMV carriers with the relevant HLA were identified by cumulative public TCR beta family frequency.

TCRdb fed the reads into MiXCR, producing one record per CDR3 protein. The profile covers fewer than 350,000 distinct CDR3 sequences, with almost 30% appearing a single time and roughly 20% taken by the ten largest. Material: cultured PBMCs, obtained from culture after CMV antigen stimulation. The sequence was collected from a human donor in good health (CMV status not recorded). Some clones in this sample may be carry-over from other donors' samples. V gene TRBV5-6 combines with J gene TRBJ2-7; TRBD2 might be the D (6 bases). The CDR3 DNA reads TGTGCCAGCAGCTTGGGATCGGCGGGGTCCTTCTCCTACGAGCAGTACTTC. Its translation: CASSLGSAGSFSYEQYF. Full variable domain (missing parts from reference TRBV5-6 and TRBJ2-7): DAGVTQSPTHLIKTRGQQVTLRCSPKSGHDTVSWYQQALGQGPQFIFQYYEEEERQRGNFPDRFSGHQFPNYSSELNVNALLLGDSALYLCASSLGSAGSFSYEQYFGPGTRLTVT.